These 14 T cell receptor beta chains were sequenced from one sample in a study of blood T cell repertoires in COVID-19. Data came from immunoSEQ multiplex PCR; TCRdb stores just in-frame clones and leaves some out. The sample lists 380,000 or so clones; roughly 87% were seen once. Material: PBMCs or T cells enriched from blood (not recorded which). The origin of the receptors is a woman aged 40 to 50 with acute COVID-19.

The chain combines TRBV14 with TRBJ1-6; 8 bases align to TRBD1. The V segment lost 4 bases and the J segment 7 bases; nucleotides outside the gene matches: 3. The germline CDR1 and CDR2 sequences are SGHDN and FVKESK. The CDR3 spans 14 residues. The CDR3 sequence: CASSLRQGNSPLHF. CDR3 bases: TGTGCCAGCAGCCTCCGACAGGGGAATTCACCCCTCCACTTT.

V gene TRBV3-1 (or the pseudogene TRBV3-2) combines with J gene TRBJ2-2, with 11 bases identical to TRBD2. This CDR3 comprises 16 residues. The J segment lost 5 bases and the V segment lost 1 base, leaving 3 bases of the junction unmatched. Germline V gene lookup returns CDR1 LGHDT and CDR2 YNNKEL (reference sequence). The CDR3, as DNA: TGTGCCAGCAGCCAAGCTAGCGGGGGGAGGACCGGGGAGCTGTTTTTT. Encoded protein: CASSQASGGRTGELFF.

The table lists this clone with a count of one. The genes are TRBV30 and TRBJ1-1; TRBD1 matches at 10 bases. There are 12 residues in the CDR3. CDR1 and CDR2 from the germline V gene are GTSNPN and SVGIG (reference sequence). V trimming: 6 bases; J trimming: 4 bases; junction bases outside the gene matches: 2. CDR3 sequence (DNA): TGTGCCTGCGACAGGGGGCCCACTGAAGCTTTCTTT. The encoded protein is CACDRGPTEAFF.

The chain couples TRBV4-1 to TRBJ2-1, with a tentative D call TRBD1 (6 bases). V was trimmed by 0 bases and J by 4 bases, leaving 13 bases between them. Per germline, CDR1 MGHRA and CDR2 YSYEKL. There are 16 residues in the CDR3. Here the CDR3 DNA reads TGCGCCAGCAGCCAAGAGAACAGGGCGAGTTACAATGAGCAGTTCTTC. It codes for CASSQENRASYNEQFF.

V is TRBV7-6 and J is TRBJ1-2, with TRBD1 matching over 10 bases. Trimming removed 5 bases from V and 8 bases from J; junction bases left unmatched: 5. From germline, CDR1 is SGHVS and CDR2 FNYEAQ. The CDR3 is 13 residues long. The CDR3 is CASSEGQGRGYTF. CDR3 coding DNA: TGTGCCAGCAGCGAGGGACAGGGGAGAGGCTACACCTTC.

The V gene is TRBV30, the J gene TRBJ2-7, with 7 bases that match TRBD2. This CDR3 is built from 15 residues. Germline V gene data show CDR1 as GTSNPN and CDR2 as SVGIG (reference sequence). Germline trimming cut 2 bases from V and 0 bases from J; bases unmatched to any gene: 7. CDR3 residues: CAWSPQRGNSYEQYF. The CDR3, as DNA: TGTGCCTGGAGTCCGCAGCGGGGCAACTCCTACGAGCAGTACTTC.

The chain employs TRBV12-3 or TRBV12-4 and TRBJ2-5; D gene uncertain. This CDR3 comprises 12 residues. Trimming took 6 bases from V and 2 from J, leaving 7 bases between them. The CDR3 sequence: CASSLIQETQYF. The CDR3 bases are TGTGCCAGCAGCTTAATACAAGAGACCCAGTACTTC.

This clone was counted a few times. The rearrangement joins TRBV5-4 to TRBJ1-1, with 8 bases matching TRBD1. Germline V gene sequence: CDR1 SGHNT, CDR2 YYREEE (reference sequence). This CDR3 has 14 residues. V lost 4 bases to trimming and J lost 1 base; unmatched junction nucleotides: 3. CDR3 loop: CASSRTGSNTEAFF. Here the CDR3 DNA reads TGTGCCAGCAGCAGGACAGGGTCGAACACTGAAGCTTTCTTT.

The chain has TRBV5-1 and TRBJ2-1; possible D gene TRBD1, 6 bases. Trimming cost V 6 bases and J 6 bases, with 16 bases left between them. The CDR3 is made up of 14 amino acids. Per the germline V gene, CDR1 is SGHRS and CDR2 is YFSETQ. CDR3 protein: CASTSQGLGNEQFF. The CDR3, as DNA: TGCGCCAGCACCTCACAGGGATTGGGCAATGAGCAGTTCTTC.

The chain is built from TRBV30 and TRBJ1-5; tentatively, D is TRBD1 (5 bases). This CDR3 has 14 residues. Trimming took 3 bases from V and 5 from J, leaving 14 bases between them. Germline CDR1 reads GTSNPN; CDR2 reads SVGIG (reference sequence). The CDR3, as DNA: TGTGCCTGGAGCGCGGACGGAGGGGATCAGCCCCAGCATTTT. Translation gives CAWSADGGDQPQHF.

As regards this clone: This sample also contains other DNA sequences that code for the same CDR3. This chain uses TRBV6-5 with TRBJ1-2; 8 bases map to TRBD1. Looked up from germline, CDR1 is MNHEY and CDR2 is SVGAGI. J gave up 2 bases and V 3 bases, and 2 bases lay outside the gene matches. This CDR3 is built from 14 residues. CDR3 protein: CASSYQGANYGYTF. In nucleotides, the CDR3 is TGTGCCAGCAGTTATCAGGGGGCGAACTATGGCTACACCTTC.

V and J are TRBV15 and TRBJ1-2, with D tentatively TRBD1 (5 bases). The CDR3 extends over 15 amino acids. CDR1 LNHNV and CDR2 YYDKDF come from the germline V gene (reference sequence). V shed 0 bases and J shed 4 bases, with 12 bases lying between them. The CDR3 bases are TGTGCCACCAGCAGAGATTTCGCCCAGGGCTATGGCTACACCTTC. It yields the protein CATSRDFAQGYGYTF.

The V gene is TRBV19, the J gene TRBJ1-6; 10 bases are a match to TRBD1. Germline trimming cut 1 base from V and 10 bases from J; bases unmatched to any gene: 7. The CDR3 has 16 residues. The V gene's germline CDR1 is LNHDA and CDR2 SQIVND (reference sequence). The CDR3 DNA reads TGTGCCAGTAGTATAGGCGGGACAGGGGCGTTCTCACCCCTCCACTTT. Translation gives CASSIGGTGAFSPLHF.

The V and J genes are TRBV15 and TRBJ2-5; no clear D gene. The CDR3 runs to 12 residues. V was pared by 0 bases and J by 5 bases, with 4 bases between. Germline V lookup: CDR1 LNHNV, CDR2 YYDKDF (reference sequence). This CDR3 is CATSRERETQYF. The DNA of the CDR3 is TGTGCCACCAGCAGAGAGCGGGAGACCCAGTACTTC.